These 23 T cell receptor beta chains came from one sample sequenced in a study of beta chain features in type 1 diabetes. The authors reverse transcribed all of the isolated RNA, so sequencing captured expressed TCRB transcripts. Assay: immunoSEQ multiplex PCR; the TCRdb copy retains only in-frame clones and omits some. This table has 350,000 to 450,000 clones, about 16% appearing once. Source material: naive CD4+ T cells from blood. These TCRs come from a woman between 18 and 30 years old in good health.

This chain uses TRBV4-1 with TRBJ2-7; TRBD1 agrees at 7 bases. The J segment lost 2 bases and the V segment lost 7 bases, leaving 17 bases of the junction unmatched. The V gene's germline CDR1 is MGHRA and CDR2 YSYEKL. The CDR3 runs 17 residues. In DNA form, the CDR3 reads TGCGCCAGCAACCCTACATTCCGGGACAGAGAACCCTACGAGCAGTACTTC. Its protein product is CASNPTFRDREPYEQYF.

This clone was observed a few times. J is TRBJ2-5 and V is TRBV6-6; the match to TRBD2 covers 9 bases. The germline V gene has CDR1 MNHNY and CDR2 SVGAGI (reference sequence). There are 14 residues in the CDR3. Germline trimming cut 6 bases from V and 4 bases from J; bases unmatched to any gene: 6. CDR3 protein: CASRPLAGVETQYF. The CDR3 DNA follows: TGTGCCAGCAGGCCGTTAGCGGGAGTAGAGACCCAGTACTTC.

There are a few counts of this clone. This chain uses TRBV30 with TRBJ2-2; 8 nucleotides agree with TRBD1. The CDR3 sequence is 18 residues long. Germline loops: CDR1 GTSNPN, CDR2 SVGIG (reference sequence). V gave up 0 bases and J gave up 5 bases; unmatched junction bases: 14. This CDR3 is CAWSVMEFGQGPTGELFF. CDR3 bases: TGTGCCTGGAGTGTCATGGAATTCGGACAGGGACCTACCGGGGAGCTGTTTTTT.

The gene calls are TRBV11-1 and TRBJ1-1, with TRBD1 matching over 9 bases. The CDR3 consists of 15 residues. The V gene end was trimmed by 5 bases and the J gene end by 1 base; junction bases not matched to a gene: 5. Germline V CDR1 and CDR2: SGHAT, FQDESV (reference sequence). The CDR3, as DNA: TGTGCCAGCAGCCGGGACAGGGTAAGGAACACTGAAGCTTTCTTT. Protein product: CASSRDRVRNTEAFF.

This clone came up a few times. This sequence joins TRBV7-9 and TRBJ1-2, with TRBD1 identical over 7 bases. Per the germline V gene, CDR1 is SEHNR and CDR2 is FQNEAQ (reference sequence). The CDR3 is 14 amino acids. V lost 5 bases and J lost 2; bases outside the gene matches: 5. The CDR3 sequence is CASSPMDRNYGYTF. The CDR3 region has the DNA TGTGCCAGCAGCCCGATGGACAGGAACTATGGCTACACCTTC.

Comments on this clone: A junction end diverges from the germline sequence, so it may reflect a read error. The CDR3 DNA reads TGTGCTAGCAGTCCAGGGCTCCGGGAGACCCAGTACTTC. The encoded protein is CASSPGLRETQYF. The chain carries TRBV7-7 and TRBJ2-5, with D possibly being TRBD1 (5 bases). CDR3 length: 13 residues. The V gene's germline CDR1 is SSHAT and CDR2 FNYEAQ (reference sequence). The full variable domain, rest sourced from reference TRBV7-7 and TRBJ2-5, is GAGVSQSPRYKVTKRGQDVTLRCDPISSHATLYWYQQALGQGPEFLTYFNYEAQPDKSGLPSDRFSAERPEGSISTLTIQRTEQRDSAMYRCASSPGLRETQYFGPGTRLLVL.

J is TRBJ2-2 and V is TRBV23-1; 10 bases fit TRBD2. TRBV23-1 is designated an ORF whose function remains uncertain. J lost 4 bases, V lost 4 bases, and 12 bases had no gene match. The CDR3 is 18 amino acids. For the CDR3, the DNA is TGCGCCAGCAGTCCCGGGCAGCGGGAGGGCCTTGGCACCGGGGAGCTGTTTTTT. Protein product: CASSPGQREGLGTGELFF.

As to this clone: Other DNA sequences in the sample encode the same CDR3. The rearrangement joins TRBV29-1 to TRBJ1-1, with D possibly matching TRBD1 (5 bases). This CDR3 region has 12 residues. V was clipped by 6 bases and J by 1 base, with 9 bases between them. Germline V lookup: CDR1 SQVTM, CDR2 ANQGSEA. This chain's CDR3 is CSVEGRNTEAFF. CDR3 coding DNA: TGCAGCGTGGAGGGGAGGAACACTGAAGCTTTCTTT.

The CDR3 reads CASSSLFQGPGANVLTF. The DNA for the CDR3 is TGTGCCAGCAGTTCCCTCTTCCAGGGGCCTGGGGCCAACGTCCTGACTTTC. This sequence joins TRBV27 and TRBJ2-6; tentative D call: TRBD1 (6 bases). Trimming removed 4 bases at V and 2 bases at J, with 15 bases between. Germline CDR1 and CDR2: MNHEY and SMNVEV (reference sequence). The CDR3 runs 17 residues.

V gene TRBV6-6 combines with J gene TRBJ1-1, with D perhaps TRBD1 (6 bases). The CDR3 consists of 14 residues. Trimming shortened V by 0 bases and J by 6 bases, and 11 bases separated the two germline ends. CDR1 and CDR2 (germline): MNHNY, SVGAGI (reference sequence). In nucleotides, the CDR3 is TGTGCCAGCAGTTACTCCGGGACATGGGCTGAAGCTTTCTTT. Residues: CASSYSGTWAEAFF.

The chain uses TRBV5-1 and TRBJ2-1; TRBD2 might be the D (6 bases). This CDR3 contains 15 residues. V lost 4 bases to trimming and J lost 4 bases, with 15 bases between them. Germline values: CDR1 SGHRS, CDR2 YFSETQ. The CDR3 nucleotides are TGCGCCAGCAGCCGAACGGGCGGGACTTACAATGAGCAGTTCTTC. The encoded protein is CASSRTGGTYNEQFF.

Concerning this clone: Its ends do not fully match the called genes, so a read error is possible. The chain combines TRBV29-1 with TRBJ2-1, with TRBD2 matching 8 bases. This CDR3 region has 13 residues. CDR1 is SQVTM, CDR2 ANQGSEA, per germline. The CDR3 sequence is CSVEAGGVNGQFF. For the CDR3, the DNA is TGCAGCGTTGAAGCGGGAGGGGTGAATGGGCAGTTCTTC.

Written as DNA, the CDR3 is TGCGCCAGCAGCTCCTCATCCGGCGGGTTTACCTACGAGCAGTACTTC. Its translation: CASSSSSGGFTYEQYF. The chain is built from TRBV5-1 and TRBJ2-7; D perhaps matches TRBD2 (5 bases). The CDR3 totals 16 residues. Between the trimmed V and J ends, which lost 3 bases and 2 bases, there was a span of 18 bases. Germline CDR1 SGHRS, CDR2 YFSETQ.

J is TRBJ1-2 and V is TRBV2, with 7 bases lining up with TRBD1. The germline gives CDR1 SNHLY, CDR2 FYNNEI. The V and J ends lost 7 bases and 1 base, in that order; junction bases with no gene match: 6. This CDR3 has 14 residues. CDR3 DNA: TGTGCCAGCATCAGGGACAGCAATAACTATGGCTACACCTTC. It encodes CASIRDSNNYGYTF.

V gene TRBV7-3 combines with J gene TRBJ1-1; D gene unclear. The CDR3 length is 12 residues. Trimming took off 3 bases at V and 4 bases at J, with 6 bases between the two ends. The germline gives CDR1 SGHTA, CDR2 FQGTGA. The CDR3 region is CASSFAVTEAFF. The CDR3 nucleotides are TGTGCCAGCAGCTTTGCAGTCACTGAAGCTTTCTTT.

The chain carries TRBV28 and TRBJ2-7, with D uncertain. Germline values: CDR1 MDHEN, CDR2 SYDVKM. The CDR3 is made up of 15 amino acids. V lost 1 base to trimming and J lost 0 bases, with 10 bases between them. The CDR3 region is CASSLSTTVSYEQYF. CDR3 sequence (DNA): TGTGCCAGCAGTTTATCCACTACCGTCTCCTACGAGCAGTACTTC.

The chain employs TRBV11-2 and TRBJ2-3; unclear D gene. V was pared by 1 base and J by 9 bases, with 5 bases between. The length of the CDR3 is 11 residues. The germline V gene encodes CDR1 SGHAT and CDR2 FQNNGV. This CDR3 reads CASSLGGTQYF. The CDR3 DNA sequence: TGTGCCAGCAGCTTAGGAGGAACGCAGTATTTT.

This clone was picked up a small number of times. Other DNA sequences in the sample encode the same CDR3. V and J are TRBV30 and TRBJ1-5; D gene ambiguous. This CDR3 region has 14 residues. Germline CDR1 is GTSNPN and CDR2 is SVGIG (reference sequence). The ends were cut back, 0 bases at V and 4 bases at J, with 10 bases in the middle. CDR3 sequence reads: CAWSVLRGNQPQHF. The CDR3 DNA reads as TGTGCCTGGAGTGTACTTCGGGGAAATCAGCCCCAGCATTTT.

This clone was detected a few times. The V call is TRBV7-3, the J call TRBJ2-1; TRBD1 matches at 7 bases. The germline V gene encodes CDR1 SGHTA and CDR2 FQGTGA. The CDR3 spans 13 residues. Germline trimming cut 5 bases from V and 7 bases from J; bases unmatched to any gene: 5. The CDR3, as DNA: TGTGCCAGCAGCACACCGGACAGGAATGAGCAGTTCTTC. It encodes CASSTPDRNEQFF. The full variable domain, its missing parts supplied by reference TRBV7-3 and TRBJ2-1, is GAGVSQTPSNKVTEKGKYVELRCDPISGHTALYWYRQSLGQGPEFLIYFQGTGAADDSGLPNDRFFAVRPEGSVSTLKIQRTERGDSAVYLCASSTPDRNEQFFGPGTRLTVL.

The chain carries TRBV19 and TRBJ1-5, with TRBD1 as a possible D gene (6 bases). Germline V gives CDR1 LNHDA, CDR2 SQIVND (reference sequence). The CDR3 consists of 16 residues. The V and J ends lost 10 bases and 0 bases respectively, with 19 bases between them. The CDR3 DNA sequence: TGTGCCACCGAGGGGGGGCTCGGCTATAGCAATCAGCCCCAGCATTTT. Protein: CATEGGLGYSNQPQHF.

The chain carries TRBV9 and TRBJ2-5, with 8 bases lining up with TRBD2. The CDR3 is made up of 15 amino acids. The germline V gene has CDR1 SGDLS and CDR2 YYNGEE. V shed 0 bases and J 2 bases; nucleotides not matched to a gene: 3. In DNA form, the CDR3 reads TGTGCCAGCAGCGTAGTAATAGCGGGGCAAGAGACCCAGTACTTC. Its protein product is CASSVVIAGQETQYF.

This chain links TRBV5-4 with TRBJ2-7, with 16 nucleotides matching TRBD2. Trimming at V came to 4 bases and at J to 13 bases, leaving 5 bases not matched to a gene. The CDR3 is 13 residues long. The germline gives CDR1 SGHNT, CDR2 YYREEE (reference sequence). Here the CDR3 reads CASSPGTSGREYF. CDR3 coding DNA: TGTGCCAGCAGCCCCGGGACTAGCGGGAGGGAATACTTC.

The chain recombines TRBV5-1 with TRBJ2-5; D is unclear. Germline V gives CDR1 SGHRS, CDR2 YFSETQ. The V end lost 2 bases, the J end lost 1 base, and 9 bases lay between the germline ends. The CDR3 totals 14 residues. DNA of the CDR3: TGCGCCAGCAGCTTATTCCAGATCCAAGAGACCCAGTACTTC. It yields the protein CASSLFQIQETQYF.